These 8 T cell receptor beta chains share one sample of origin, sequenced in a study of blood T cell repertoires in COVID-19. Some clones are missing from TCRdb's copy, which holds only in-frame ones; the method was immunoSEQ multiplex PCR. This sample has 200,000 to 250,000 clones, with around 86% found just once. Sequencing input: peripheral blood. The receptors come from a human donor in a cohort sampled during active COVID-19.

This chain links TRBV9 with TRBJ2-7; TRBD2 aligns across 7 bases. V dropped 0 bases and J dropped 6; count of bases not matched to a gene: 12. Per germline, CDR1 SGDLS and CDR2 YYNGEE. CDR3 size: 16 residues. CDR3 region: CASSVAGRESLGEQYF. CDR3 DNA sequence: TGTGCCAGCAGCGTAGCGGGGCGGGAGAGTCTCGGCGAGCAGTACTTC.

CDR3 nucleotide sequence: TGCAGCGTTGGAACAGGGTTCCCAAACACTGAAGCTTTCTTT. Protein: CSVGTGFPNTEAFF. The chain couples TRBV29-1 to TRBJ1-1; the D gene is possibly TRBD1 (6 bases). This CDR3 has 14 amino acids. Looked up from germline, CDR1 is SQVTM and CDR2 is ANQGSEA. V shed 4 bases and J shed 2 bases, with 14 bases lying between them. Looking up the rest from reference TRBV29-1 and TRBJ1-1 gives the full variable domain: SAVISQKPSRDICQRGTSLTIQCQVDSQVTMMFWYRQQPGQSLTLIATANQGSEATYESGFVIDKFPISRPNLTFSTLTVSNMSPEDSSIYLCSVGTGFPNTEAFFGQGTRLTVV.

Worth noting for this clone: The same CDR3 is also encoded by other DNA sequences in this sample. V is TRBV7-3 and J is TRBJ2-3; tentative D call: TRBD1 (5 bases). Germline V CDR1 and CDR2: SGHTA, FQGTGA. The CDR3 extends over 14 amino acids. Trimming cost V 0 bases and J 4 bases, with 8 bases left between them. The CDR3 spells CASSLTRAPDTQYF. The CDR3 DNA sequence: TGTGCCAGCAGCTTAACCAGGGCCCCAGATACGCAGTATTTT.

Remarks on this clone: Other DNA variants within this sample encode the same CDR3. The chain has TRBV7-9 and TRBJ2-7; D might be TRBD2 (5 bases). Germline-derived CDR1 and CDR2 are SEHNR and FQNEAQ (reference sequence). This CDR3 has 14 residues. Trimming stripped 5 bases from V and 0 bases from J, with 11 bases between. CDR3 coding DNA: TGTGCCAGCAGCCTCGTGGGGAGCTCCTACGAGCAGTACTTC. This sequence encodes CASSLVGSSYEQYF.

The rearrangement links TRBV19 to TRBJ2-7; TRBD2 aligns across 10 bases. With V trimmed by 3 bases and J by 4 bases, 6 bases remained unmatched. The CDR3 runs 15 residues. CDR1 LNHDA and CDR2 SQIVND come from the germline V gene (reference sequence). The CDR3 DNA sequence: TGTGCCAGTAGTATGAAACTAGCGGGACCTTACGAGCAGTACTTC. Translated: CASSMKLAGPYEQYF.

The chain links TRBV6-1 to TRBJ1-6; TRBD1 aligns across 8 bases. Germline CDR1 MNHNS, CDR2 SASEGT. This CDR3 comprises 17 residues. V shed 2 bases, J shed 10 bases, and the junction held 13 bases outside the gene matches. The CDR3 sequence: CASSEYGGQGGGSPLHF. As DNA, the CDR3 is TGTGCCAGCAGTGAATATGGAGGACAGGGAGGAGGATCACCCCTCCACTTT.

The chain recombines TRBV9 with TRBJ1-1, with TRBD1 identical over 8 bases. The CDR3 spans 13 residues. Germline values: CDR1 SGDLS, CDR2 YYNGEE. V was pared by 3 bases and J by 4 bases, with 2 bases of the junction left unmatched. The CDR3 DNA follows: TGTGCCAGCAGCGAACAGGGGGGCACTGAAGCTTTCTTT. Amino acid sequence: CASSEQGGTEAFF.

The genes are TRBV29-1 and TRBJ2-5; D perhaps matches TRBD1 (6 bases). V was pared by 8 bases and J by 7 bases, with 26 bases between. Germline assignment: CDR1 SQVTM and CDR2 ANQGSEA. The CDR3 extends over 15 amino acids. DNA for the CDR3: TGCAGCCTCACAGGCGGGCAGGGGCCTCGAGGGACCCAGTACTTC. The encoded protein is CSLTGGQGPRGTQYF.